This T cell receptor beta chain was obtained from a study of blood T cell repertoires in COVID-19. Study-wide context: The study drew acute and convalescent COVID-19 samples from the United States, Italy and Spain. Sample material is recorded as cDNA or gDNA derived from T cells, B-cell-depleted T cells, or PBMCs.

In the authors' workflow: It was from reference gene primer amplification that nucleated cell counts were estimated. TCRdb keeps only in-frame clones here, not all; method: immunoSEQ multiplex PCR. The V and J calls and clone size come from that table; D and trimming were worked out from the DNA. In the table there are 210,000 or so clones, 80% to 90% of which are singletons. The germline V gene has CDR1 SGHRS and CDR2 YFSETQ. CDR3 size: 16 residues. V lost 4 bases and J lost 0; bases outside the gene matches: 7. Sequencing used peripheral blood. This receptor was taken from a woman in her 50s with acute or convalescent COVID-19. V and J are TRBV5-1 and TRBJ1-1; 9 bases line up with TRBD1. In nucleotides, the CDR3 is TGCGCCAGCAGCCGGAACAGGGGGCCCATGAACACTGAAGCTTTCTTT. It codes for CASSRNRGPMNTEAFF.